Listed below are T cell receptor beta chains from one sample, sequenced in a study of T cell clonotyping in hematopoietic cell transplantation. This table comes from immunoSEQ multiplex PCR, and its TCRdb copy is limited to in-frame clones, with some not included. The data show more than 40,000 clones, about 85% seen once. The material sequenced was peripheral blood mononuclear cells, taken before stem cell transplant. Every receptor here comes from a man aged 60 to 69 with acute myeloid leukemia. Some clones in this sample may be carry-over from other donors' samples. CDR3s include the opening cysteine and the closing phenylalanine or tryptophan. Fields, in order: CDR3 protein, CDR3 DNA, clone size, J gene, D gene, V gene. The D gene is left open where the match is weak. Clone size is not always given. Where it is, it says once, few, many or a class for expanded clones.

CASSQDSAAGETQYF TGTGCCAGCAGCCAAGATTCAGCGGCGGGGGAGACCCAGTACTTC NA TRBJ2-5 NA TRBV4-2
CASRATGTEYSTDTQYF TGTGCCAGCAGAGCGACCGGGACAGAGTATAGCACAGATACGCAGTATTTT NA TRBJ2-3 TRBD1 TRBV2
CASSLEQNANTGELFF TGCGCCAGCAGCTTGGAACAGAACGCGAACACCGGGGAGCTGTTTTTT NA TRBJ2-2 NA TRBV5-1
CASSYHRNSNQPQHF TGTGCCAGCAGTTACCACAGGAATAGCAATCAGCCCCAGCATTTT NA TRBJ1-5 NA TRBV6-5
CASSPRSDYGYTF TGTGCCAGTAGTCCCCGGTCAGACTATGGCTACACCTTC NA TRBJ1-2 NA TRBV19
CASSFTGVNGYTF TGTGCCAGCAGCTTCACAGGGGTGAATGGCTACACCTTC NA TRBJ1-2 TRBD1 TRBV11-3
CATSRGVVGSKETQYF TGTGCCACCAGCAGAGGAGTTGTGGGGTCTAAAGAGACCCAGTACTTC NA TRBJ2-5 NA TRBV15
CSVGIGAIATNEKLFF TGCAGCGTTGGGATTGGGGCGATTGCAACTAATGAAAAACTGTTTTTT NA TRBJ1-4 NA TRBV29-1
CASRADRGLSPLHF TGTGCCAGTAGGGCGGACAGGGGGCTTTCACCCCTCCACTTT few TRBJ1-6 TRBD1 TRBV19
CASRRARDPRLEQYF TGTGCCAGCAGAAGGGCCCGGGATCCCAGGCTCGAGCAGTACTTC NA TRBJ2-7 NA TRBV28
CASRTGPHTDTQYF TGCGCCAGCAGGACAGGGCCCCACACAGATACGCAGTATTTT NA TRBJ2-3 TRBD1 TRBV4-1
CASSFGRVTDTQYF TGTGCCAGCAGTTTTGGGAGGGTCACAGATACGCAGTATTTT NA TRBJ2-3 TRBD2 TRBV28
CASINALKTSEGDYGYTF TGTGCCAGCATAAACGCACTCAAGACCTCAGAGGGTGACTATGGCTACACCTTC NA TRBJ1-2 NA TRBV9
CASSFSHSYGYTF TGTGCCAGCAGCTTTAGCCACTCCTATGGCTACACCTTC NA TRBJ1-2 NA TRBV7-2
CASSLEGREGNTIYF TGCGCCAGCAGCTTGGAGGGCAGGGAGGGAAACACCATATATTTT NA TRBJ1-3 NA TRBV5-1
CASSILAGGPNTGELFF TGTGCCAGCAGCATTCTAGCGGGGGGCCCCAACACCGGGGAGCTGTTTTTT NA TRBJ2-2 TRBD2 TRBV7-8
CASRFNSPLHF TGTGCCAGCAGGTTTAATTCACCCCTCCACTTT NA TRBJ1-6 NA TRBV6-4
CASSGSQNSGNTIYF TGTGCCAGCAGCGGGTCACAGAACTCTGGAAACACCATATATTTT NA TRBJ1-3 NA TRBV2
CSASPGSGYTF TGCAGTGCTAGCCCGGGCAGTGGCTACACCTTC NA TRBJ1-2 NA TRBV20-1
CASSFQSNQPQHF TGTGCCAGCAGTTTCCAGTCCAATCAGCCCCAGCATTTT NA TRBJ1-5 NA TRBV27
CASRGGNTEAFF TGTGCCAGCAGAGGTGGAAACACTGAAGCTTTCTTT NA TRBJ1-1 NA TRBV6-1
CASSARGGWETQYF TGTGCCAGCAGCGCCAGGGGGGGCTGGGAGACCCAGTACTTC NA TRBJ2-5 NA TRBV7-9
CASSRPGTGRETQYF TGCGCCAGCAGCCGACCCGGGACAGGGAGGGAGACCCAGTACTTC NA TRBJ2-5 TRBD1 TRBV4-1
CASSPYGGGVETQYF TGTGCCAGCAGCCCCTATGGGGGCGGGGTGGAGACCCAGTACTTC NA TRBJ2-5 NA TRBV9
CAWSGNDRFHTF TGTGCCTGGAGTGGAAATGACAGGTTCCACACCTTC NA TRBJ1-2 NA TRBV30
CSVSLGAANYGYTF TGCAGCGTTAGTTTGGGGGCAGCTAACTATGGCTACACCTTC NA TRBJ1-2 NA TRBV29-1
CASSQGLALHNEQFF TGTGCCAGCAGCCAAGGACTAGCGTTACACAATGAGCAGTTCTTC NA TRBJ2-1 TRBD2 TRBV7-2
CASSEGGNYGYTF TGTGCCAGCAGCGAAGGGGGGAACTATGGCTACACCTTC NA TRBJ1-2 NA TRBV28
CASRSQGGLGYTF TGTGCCAGCAGATCTCAAGGGGGGCTGGGCTACACCTTC few TRBJ1-2 NA TRBV6-5
CAWSVGGQSYNSPLHF TGTGCCTGGAGTGTGGGAGGGCAATCCTATAATTCACCCCTCCACTTT NA TRBJ1-6 NA TRBV30
CASDRNTGELFF TGTGCCAGTGACAGGAACACCGGGGAGCTGTTTTTT NA TRBJ2-2 NA TRBV25-1
CASRLRGITEAFF TGTGCCAGCAGACTCAGGGGTATCACTGAAGCTTTCTTT NA TRBJ1-1 NA TRBV4-2
CASTARRAEGYTF TGTGCCAGCACGGCGAGGAGGGCTGAGGGCTACACCTTC NA TRBJ1-2 NA TRBV2
CASSQPSGWFSTDTQYF TGTGCCAGCAGCCAACCTAGCGGGTGGTTCAGCACAGATACGCAGTATTTT NA TRBJ2-3 TRBD2 TRBV7-3
CATNRDSMSETQYF TGTGCCACCAACCGGGACAGCATGTCTGAGACCCAGTACTTC NA TRBJ2-5 TRBD1 TRBV11-3
CASSVDKTDTQYF TGTGCCAGCAGCGTAGACAAAACAGATACGCAGTATTTT NA TRBJ2-3 NA TRBV9
CASSIGSGTSSPLHF TGTGCCAGTAGTATTGGTTCAGGGACTAGTTCACCCCTCCACTTT NA TRBJ1-6 NA TRBV19
CASSLALRGTEAFF TGTGCCAGCAGCTTAGCGCTGAGGGGCACTGAAGCTTTCTTT NA TRBJ1-1 NA TRBV7-2
CASSLWGAVNEKLFF TGTGCCAGCAGCTTATGGGGGGCTGTTAATGAAAAACTGTTTTTT NA TRBJ1-4 NA TRBV7-2
CASSQVGQGRETQYF TGCGCCAGCAGCCAAGTGGGACAGGGAAGGGAGACCCAGTACTTC NA TRBJ2-5 TRBD1 TRBV4-3
CASSLRTEEGQPQHF TGTGCCAGCAGCTTACGGACAGAAGAGGGTCAGCCCCAGCATTTT NA TRBJ1-5 NA TRBV7-2
CASSLDEARVLPLHF TGTGCCAGCAGCTTAGACGAGGCCAGAGTGTTACCCCTCCACTTT NA TRBJ1-6 NA TRBV7-9
CAITSWEGDTEAFF TGTGCCATCACGTCTTGGGAGGGGGACACTGAAGCTTTCTTT NA TRBJ1-1 NA TRBV10-3
CASSLPNQPQHF TGTGCCAGCAGCTTACCCAATCAGCCCCAGCATTTT NA TRBJ1-5 NA TRBV7-2
CASSERGVDTQYF TGTGCCAGCAGTGAGAGAGGGGTGGATACGCAGTATTTT few TRBJ2-3 NA TRBV25-1
CASSQLRIPQGEAFF TGTGCCAGCAGCCAGTTAAGAATCCCACAGGGTGAAGCTTTCTTT NA TRBJ1-1 NA TRBV4-2
CASSPDRDSVAGYTF TGCGCCAGCAGCCCCGATAGGGATTCCGTCGCTGGCTACACCTTC NA TRBJ1-2 NA TRBV5-1
CASSSPGGENTEAFF TGTGCCAGCAGTTCCCCCGGTGGGGAAAACACTGAAGCTTTCTTT NA TRBJ1-1 NA TRBV28
CASSLDFRGYEQYF TGTGCCAGCAGCTTAGACTTCAGGGGCTACGAGCAGTACTTC NA TRBJ2-7 NA TRBV7-2
CASSSRQGSDEKLFF TGTGCCAGCAGTTCCAGACAGGGGTCGGATGAAAAACTGTTTTTT NA TRBJ1-4 TRBD1 TRBV28
CASSLWGQGYNQPQHF TGTGCCAGCAGTTTATGGGGACAGGGGTACAATCAGCCCCAGCATTTT NA TRBJ1-5 TRBD1 TRBV28
CASSQDDSGFQPQHF TGTGCCAGCAGCCAAGATGACTCAGGTTTCCAGCCCCAGCATTTT NA TRBJ1-5 NA TRBV4-2